The 13 T cell receptor beta chains below were found in one sample sequenced in a study of regulatory T cells in long-lasting Graves disease. TCR beta libraries were built with iRepertoire HTBI primers and Arm-PCR of CDR3 regions. In TCRdb, the multiplex PCR reads were re-called with MiXCR into one record per CDR3 protein. The sample consists of 450,000 to 650,000 distinct CDR3 sequences, about 16% of them appearing once. Time point specified: newly diagnosed GD, antithyroid drugs for less than 3 months. PBMC-extracted RNA yielded the TCR library. These same records also appear under a second study, on T cells in Graves' hyperthyroidism and ophthalmopathy.

The specimen was peripheral blood mononuclear cells (PBMCs), collected at new diagnosis, from a patient treated with antithyroid drugs. These TCRs come from a woman aged 35-60 years with Graves disease.

This clonotype occurred a few times. The gene calls are TRBV6-9 and TRBJ1-2; D is perhaps TRBD1 (5 bases). The CDR3 is 15 residues long. Trimming cost V 3 bases and J 5 bases, with 16 bases left between them. CDR1 and CDR2 (germline): MNHGY, SVAAGI. CDR3 sequence (DNA): TGTGCCAGCAGTTACGCCCGAGGGGCAGAGTATGGCTACACCTTC. Translating it yields CASSYARGAEYGYTF.

This clonotype was seen many times. Here the CDR3 DNA reads TGTGCCAGCAGCACCTCTGGAAACACCATATATTTT. Encoded protein: CASSTSGNTIYF. This chain links TRBV12-3 or TRBV12-4 with TRBJ1-3; D is unresolved. This CDR3 has 12 amino acids. Trimming cost V 6 bases and J 0 bases, with 3 bases left between them.

This clonotype came up many times. The V and J genes are TRBV20-1 and TRBJ2-1; 11 bases are a match to TRBD2. The ends lost 0 bases at V and 6 bases at J; junction bases unmatched: 7. There are 16 residues in the CDR3. The germline V gene encodes CDR1 DFQATT and CDR2 SNEGSKA (reference sequence). The CDR3 sequence: CSARDPASGGPNEQFF. The CDR3 coding sequence is TGCAGTGCTAGAGATCCTGCTAGCGGGGGGCCCAATGAGCAGTTCTTC.

The chain employs TRBV12-3 or TRBV12-4 and TRBJ1-6; D perhaps matches TRBD1 (5 bases). The CDR3 length is 15 residues. Trimming took off 3 bases at V and 7 bases at J, with 13 bases between the two ends. The CDR3 DNA reads as TGTGCCAGCAGTTTCGAGGGGCTGTGCAATTCACCCCTCCACTTT. Its translation is CASSFEGLCNSPLHF.

This clonotype has at least ten counts. CDR3 region: CASSSGLAGFYEQYF. The CDR3 region has the DNA TGTGCCAGCAGTTCGGGGCTCGCGGGTTTCTACGAGCAGTACTTC. V gene TRBV28 combines with J gene TRBJ2-7; TRBD1 or TRBD2 may be the D gene (5 bases each). Germline CDR1 is MDHEN and CDR2 is SYDVKM. This CDR3 has 15 residues. Trimming left V 4 bases short and J 3 bases short, with 16 bases between.

Comments on this clonotype: A much larger clone is a single base away; this may be a read error. The chain couples TRBV12-3 or TRBV12-4 to TRBJ1-5; D gene unclear. The CDR3 is made up of 16 amino acids. V was clipped by 8 bases and J by 0 bases, with 17 bases between them. This CDR3 reads CASWNSGPTSNQPQHF. The DNA for the CDR3 is TGTGCCAGCTGGAATTCCGGGCCGACTAGCAATCAGCCCCAGCATTTT.

This clonotype has just a few counts. The chain carries TRBV4-1 and TRBJ2-3; a possible D gene is TRBD2 (6 bases). The CDR3 contains 14 residues. Looked up from germline, CDR1 is MGHRA and CDR2 is YSYEKL. Trimming cost V 4 bases and J 4 bases, with 12 bases left between them. CDR3 sequence reads: CASSPGTAPDTQYF. The CDR3 bases are TGCGCCAGCAGCCCCGGGACTGCGCCAGATACGCAGTATTTT.

In the case of this clonotype: A read error is possible here, since a much larger clone lies one base away. V usage is TRBV4-1 and J usage is TRBJ2-5; D call uncertain. This CDR3 spans 15 amino acids. Trimming shortened V by 7 bases and J by 5 bases, and 20 bases separated the two germline ends. CDR1 is MGHRA and CDR2 is YSYEKL in the germline V gene. In DNA form, the CDR3 reads TGCGCCAGCATCCTCCACTATACTCAAAAGGAGACCCAGTACTTC. This codes for CASILHYTQKETQYF.

This clonotype was found a few times. The rearrangement uses TRBV7-8 and TRBJ1-1; maybe TRBD1 (5 bases). Deletions cut 5 bases from V and 4 bases from J, with 11 bases between. The CDR3 length is 13 residues. Germline V CDR1 and CDR2: SGHVS, FQNEAQ. The CDR3 loop is CASSGERGTEAFF. The CDR3 DNA reads as TGTGCCAGCAGCGGAGAAAGGGGCACTGAAGCTTTCTTT.

The chain couples TRBV19 to TRBJ2-4, with TRBD1 matching over 8 bases. The CDR3 length is 17 residues. With V trimmed by 5 bases and J by 0 bases, 9 bases remained unmatched. From germline, CDR1 is LNHDA and CDR2 SQIVND (reference sequence). DNA of the CDR3: TGTGCCAGTAGTCAGCACCCCGGGACAGGAGCCAAAAACATTCAGTACTTC. Protein product: CASSQHPGTGAKNIQYF.

DNA of the CDR3: TGCAGTGCTGCCTGGGACAGGAACACTGAAGCTTTCTTT. This sequence encodes CSAAWDRNTEAFF. The chain has TRBV20-1 and TRBJ1-1; 7 positions match TRBD1. The CDR3 runs 13 residues. Germline V lookup: CDR1 DFQATT, CDR2 SNEGSKA (reference sequence). The trim removed 5 bases at V and 1 base at J, leaving 4 bases unmatched.

Of note for this clonotype: In this CDR3 the conserved last residue, phenylalanine or tryptophan, is missing, so a read error is likely. The J gene is TRBJ1-1, the V gene TRBV7-9; TRBD1 aligns across 12 bases. The CDR3 is 16 residues long. Per germline, CDR1 SEHNR and CDR2 FQNEAQ (reference sequence). Trimming took 5 bases from V and 5 from J; bases not matched to a gene: 9. This chain's CDR3 is CASSGGTGGWETEAFL. The CDR3 coding sequence is TGTGCCAGCAGCGGTGGGACAGGGGGCTGGGAGACTGAAGCTTTCCTT.

This clonotype was seen ten or more times. The genes are TRBV19 and TRBJ1-1, with TRBD1 as a possible D gene (6 bases). Germline V gene data show CDR1 as LNHDA and CDR2 as SQIVND (reference sequence). The CDR3 extends over 14 amino acids. With 6 bases removed from V and 0 bases from J, the gap between germline ends came to 11 bases. In DNA, the CDR3 is TGTGCCAGTAGACGGGGACAAATGAACACTGAAGCTTTCTTT. Its translation: CASRRGQMNTEAFF.